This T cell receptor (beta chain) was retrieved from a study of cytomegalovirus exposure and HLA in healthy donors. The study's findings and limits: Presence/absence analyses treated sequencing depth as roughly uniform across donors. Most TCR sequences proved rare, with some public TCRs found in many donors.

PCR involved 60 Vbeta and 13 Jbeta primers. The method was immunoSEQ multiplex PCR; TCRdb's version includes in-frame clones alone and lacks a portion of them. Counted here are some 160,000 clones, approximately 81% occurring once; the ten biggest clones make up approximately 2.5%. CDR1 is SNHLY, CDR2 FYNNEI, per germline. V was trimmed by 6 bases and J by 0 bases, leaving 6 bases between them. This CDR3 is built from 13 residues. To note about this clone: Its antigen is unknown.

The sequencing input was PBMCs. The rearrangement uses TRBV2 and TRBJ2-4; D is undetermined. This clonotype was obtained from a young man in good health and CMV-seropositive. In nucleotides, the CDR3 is TGTGCCAGCAGGGCAGAAGCCAAAAACATTCAGTACTTC. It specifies CASRAEAKNIQYF.